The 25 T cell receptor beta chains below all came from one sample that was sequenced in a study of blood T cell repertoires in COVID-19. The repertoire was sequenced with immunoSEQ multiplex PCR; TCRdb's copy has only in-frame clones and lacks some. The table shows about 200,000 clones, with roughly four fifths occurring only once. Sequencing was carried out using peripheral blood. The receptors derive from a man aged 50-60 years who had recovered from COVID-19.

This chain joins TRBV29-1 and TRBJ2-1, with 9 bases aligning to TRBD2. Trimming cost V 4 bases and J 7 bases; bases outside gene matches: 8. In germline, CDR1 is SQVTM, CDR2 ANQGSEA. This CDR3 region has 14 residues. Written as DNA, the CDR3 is TGCAGCGTTGGAAGGGCGGGAGGGCCTAATGAGCAGTTCTTC. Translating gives CSVGRAGGPNEQFF.

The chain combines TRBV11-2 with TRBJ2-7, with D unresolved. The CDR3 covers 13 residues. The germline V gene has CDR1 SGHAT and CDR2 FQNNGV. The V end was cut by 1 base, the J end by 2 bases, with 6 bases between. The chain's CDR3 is CASSLGQTYEQYF. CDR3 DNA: TGTGCCAGCAGCTTAGGACAAACCTACGAGCAGTACTTC. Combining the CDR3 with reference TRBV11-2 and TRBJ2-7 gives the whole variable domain EAGVAQSPRYKIIEKRQSVAFWCNPISGHATLYWYQQILGQGPKLLIQFQNNGVVDDSQLPKDRFSAERLKGVDSTLKIQPAKLEDSAVYLCASSLGQTYEQYFGPGTRLTVT.

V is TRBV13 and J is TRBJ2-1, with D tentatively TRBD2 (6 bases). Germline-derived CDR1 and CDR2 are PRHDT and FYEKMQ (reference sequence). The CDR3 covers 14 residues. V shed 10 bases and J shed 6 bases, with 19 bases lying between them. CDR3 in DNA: TGTGCCACCCAGGGAGCGGGCTCTTTCAATGAGCAGTTCTTC. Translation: CATQGAGSFNEQFF. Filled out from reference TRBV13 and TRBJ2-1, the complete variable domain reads AAGVIQSPRHLIKEKRETATLKCYPIPRHDTVYWYQQGPGQDPQFLISFYEKMQSDKGSIPDRFSAQQFSDYHSELNMSSLELGDSALYFCATQGAGSFNEQFFGPGTRLTVL.

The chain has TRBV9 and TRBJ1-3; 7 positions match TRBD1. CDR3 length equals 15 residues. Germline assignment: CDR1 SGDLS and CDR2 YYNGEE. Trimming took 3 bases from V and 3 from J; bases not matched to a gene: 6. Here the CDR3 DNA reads TGTGCCAGCAGCGGTTTTGGGACAGTTGGAAACACCATATATTTT. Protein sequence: CASSGFGTVGNTIYF.

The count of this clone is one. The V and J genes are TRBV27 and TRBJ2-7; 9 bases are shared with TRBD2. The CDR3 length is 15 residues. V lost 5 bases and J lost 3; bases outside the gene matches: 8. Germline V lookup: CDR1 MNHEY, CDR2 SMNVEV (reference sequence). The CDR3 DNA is TGTGCCAGCAGTGGAGGGACTAGCTCGGTCTACGAGCAGTACTTC. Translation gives CASSGGTSSVYEQYF.

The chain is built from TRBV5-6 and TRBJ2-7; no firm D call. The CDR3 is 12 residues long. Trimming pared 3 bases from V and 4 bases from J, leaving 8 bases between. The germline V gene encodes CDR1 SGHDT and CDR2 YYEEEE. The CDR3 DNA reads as TGTGCCAGCAGCTCCCCCGGTTACGAGCAGTACTTC. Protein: CASSSPGYEQYF.

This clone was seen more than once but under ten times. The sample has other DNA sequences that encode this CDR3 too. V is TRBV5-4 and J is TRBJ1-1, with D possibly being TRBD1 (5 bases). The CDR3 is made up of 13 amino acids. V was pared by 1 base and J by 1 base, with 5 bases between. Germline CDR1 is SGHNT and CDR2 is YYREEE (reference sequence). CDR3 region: CASSLRGNTEAFF. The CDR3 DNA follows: TGTGCCAGCAGCTTGAGGGGGAACACTGAAGCTTTCTTT.

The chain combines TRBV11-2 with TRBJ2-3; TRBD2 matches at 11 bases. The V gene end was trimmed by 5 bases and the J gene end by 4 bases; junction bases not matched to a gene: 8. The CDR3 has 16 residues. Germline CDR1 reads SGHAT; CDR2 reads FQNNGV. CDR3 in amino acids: CASSDTLAGGPDTQYF. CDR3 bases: TGTGCCAGCAGCGACACTTTAGCGGGAGGGCCAGATACGCAGTATTTT.

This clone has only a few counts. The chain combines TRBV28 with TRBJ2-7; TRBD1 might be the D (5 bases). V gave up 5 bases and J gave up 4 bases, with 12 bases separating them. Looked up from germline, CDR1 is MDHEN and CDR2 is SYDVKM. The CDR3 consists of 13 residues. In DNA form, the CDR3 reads TGTGCCAGCAGTACCTCAGGGTTTTACGAGCAGTACTTC. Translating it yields CASSTSGFYEQYF.

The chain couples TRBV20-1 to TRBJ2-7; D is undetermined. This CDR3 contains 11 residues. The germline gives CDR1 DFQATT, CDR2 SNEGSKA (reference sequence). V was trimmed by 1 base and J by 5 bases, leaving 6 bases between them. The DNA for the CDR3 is TGCAGTGCTAGAGGGCTTAACGAGCAGTACTTC. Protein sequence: CSARGLNEQYF.

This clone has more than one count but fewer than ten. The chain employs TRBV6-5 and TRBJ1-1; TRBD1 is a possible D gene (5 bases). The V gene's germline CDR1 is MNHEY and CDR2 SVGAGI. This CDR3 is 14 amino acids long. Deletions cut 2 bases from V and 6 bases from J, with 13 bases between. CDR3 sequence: CASSYGGFLSEAFF. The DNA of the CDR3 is TGTGCCAGCAGTTACGGGGGGTTTCTGTCTGAAGCTTTCTTT.

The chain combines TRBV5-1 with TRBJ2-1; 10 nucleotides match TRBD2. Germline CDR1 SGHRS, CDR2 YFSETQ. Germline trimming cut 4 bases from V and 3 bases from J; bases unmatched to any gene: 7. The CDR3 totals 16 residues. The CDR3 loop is CASSPQGLASYNEQFF. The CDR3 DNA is TGCGCCAGCAGCCCCCAGGGACTAGCGAGCTACAATGAGCAGTTCTTC.

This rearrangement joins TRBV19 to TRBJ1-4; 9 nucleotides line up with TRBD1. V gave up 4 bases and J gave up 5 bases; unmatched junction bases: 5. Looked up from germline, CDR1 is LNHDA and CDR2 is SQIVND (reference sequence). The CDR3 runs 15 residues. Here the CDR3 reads CASSTGTGNNEKLFF. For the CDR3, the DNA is TGTGCCAGTAGTACAGGGACAGGGAACAATGAAAAACTGTTTTTT. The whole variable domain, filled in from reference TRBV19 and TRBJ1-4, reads DGGITQSPKYLFRKEGQNVTLSCEQNLNHDAMYWYRQDPGQGLRLIYYSQIVNDFQKGDIAEGYSVSREKKESFPLTVTSAQKNPTAFYLCASSTGTGNNEKLFFGSGTQLSVL.

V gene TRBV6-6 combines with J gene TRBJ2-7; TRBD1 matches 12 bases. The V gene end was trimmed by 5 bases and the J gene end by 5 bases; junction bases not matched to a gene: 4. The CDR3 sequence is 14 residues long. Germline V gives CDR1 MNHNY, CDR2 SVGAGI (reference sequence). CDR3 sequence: CASSSGTGGDEQYF. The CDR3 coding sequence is TGTGCCAGCAGTAGCGGGACAGGGGGCGACGAGCAGTACTTC.

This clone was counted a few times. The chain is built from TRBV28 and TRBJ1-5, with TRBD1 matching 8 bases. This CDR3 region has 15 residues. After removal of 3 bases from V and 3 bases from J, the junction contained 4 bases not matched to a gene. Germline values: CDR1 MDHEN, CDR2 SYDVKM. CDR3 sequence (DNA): TGTGCCAGCAGTTTGTGGACAGGGACCAATCAGCCCCAGCATTTT. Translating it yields CASSLWTGTNQPQHF.

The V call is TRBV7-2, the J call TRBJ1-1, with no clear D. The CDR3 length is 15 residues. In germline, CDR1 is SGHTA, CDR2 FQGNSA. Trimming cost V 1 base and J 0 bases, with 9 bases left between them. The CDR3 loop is CASSLGPGMNTEAFF. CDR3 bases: TGTGCCAGCAGCTTAGGTCCAGGCATGAACACTGAAGCTTTCTTT.

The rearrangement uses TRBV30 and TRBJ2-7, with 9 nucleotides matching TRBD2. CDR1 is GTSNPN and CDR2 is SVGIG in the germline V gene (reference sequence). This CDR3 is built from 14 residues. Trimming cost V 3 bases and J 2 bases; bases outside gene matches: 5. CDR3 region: CAWSKASGTYEQYF. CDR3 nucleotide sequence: TGTGCCTGGAGCAAGGCTAGCGGGACCTACGAGCAGTACTTC. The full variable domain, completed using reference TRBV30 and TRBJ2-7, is SQTIHQWPATLVQPVGSPLSLECTVEGTSNPNLYWYRQAAGRGLQLLFYSVGIGQISSEVPQNLSASRPQDRQFILSSKKLLLSDSGFYLCAWSKASGTYEQYFGPGTRLTVT.

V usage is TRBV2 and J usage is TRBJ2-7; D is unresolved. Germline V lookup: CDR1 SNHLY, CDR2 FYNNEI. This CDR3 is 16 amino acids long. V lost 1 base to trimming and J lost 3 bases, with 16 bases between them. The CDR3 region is CASSEEELLRYYEQYF. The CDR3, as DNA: TGTGCCAGCAGTGAAGAGGAGCTATTGAGATACTACGAGCAGTACTTC.

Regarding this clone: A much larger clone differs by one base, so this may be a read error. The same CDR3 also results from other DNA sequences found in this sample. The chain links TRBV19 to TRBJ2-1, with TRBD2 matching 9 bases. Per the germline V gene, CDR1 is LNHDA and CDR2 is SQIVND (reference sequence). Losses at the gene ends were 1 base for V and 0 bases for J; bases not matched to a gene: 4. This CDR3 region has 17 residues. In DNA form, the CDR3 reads TGTGCCAGTAGTATAGTGGGTAGCGGGAGCTCCTACAATGAGCAGTTCTTC. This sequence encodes CASSIVGSGSSYNEQFF.

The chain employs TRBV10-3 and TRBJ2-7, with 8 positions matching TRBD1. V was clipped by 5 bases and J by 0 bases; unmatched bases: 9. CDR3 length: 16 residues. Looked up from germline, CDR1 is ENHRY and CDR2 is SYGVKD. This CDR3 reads CAISWGTGGISYEQYF. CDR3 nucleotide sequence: TGTGCCATCAGTTGGGGTACAGGGGGTATCTCCTACGAGCAGTACTTC.

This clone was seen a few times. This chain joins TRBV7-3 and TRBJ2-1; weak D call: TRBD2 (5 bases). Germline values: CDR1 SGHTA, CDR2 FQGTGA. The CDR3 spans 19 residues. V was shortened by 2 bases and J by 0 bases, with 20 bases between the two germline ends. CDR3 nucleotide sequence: TGTGCCAGCAGCTTATCCCCTGTCGATAGCGCCAGCTCCTACAATGAGCAGTTCTTC. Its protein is CASSLSPVDSASSYNEQFF. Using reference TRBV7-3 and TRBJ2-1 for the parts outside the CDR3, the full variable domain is GAGVSQTPSNKVTEKGKYVELRCDPISGHTALYWYRQSLGQGPEFLIYFQGTGAADDSGLPNDRFFAVRPEGSVSTLKIQRTERGDSAVYLCASSLSPVDSASSYNEQFFGPGTRLTVL.

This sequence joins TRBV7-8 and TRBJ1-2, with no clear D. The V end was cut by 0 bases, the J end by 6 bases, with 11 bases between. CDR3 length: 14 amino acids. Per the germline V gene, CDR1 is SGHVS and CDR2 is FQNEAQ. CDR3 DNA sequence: TGTGCCAGCAGCTTAGCGCGGGCAGAAGATGGCTACACCTTC. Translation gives CASSLARAEDGYTF.

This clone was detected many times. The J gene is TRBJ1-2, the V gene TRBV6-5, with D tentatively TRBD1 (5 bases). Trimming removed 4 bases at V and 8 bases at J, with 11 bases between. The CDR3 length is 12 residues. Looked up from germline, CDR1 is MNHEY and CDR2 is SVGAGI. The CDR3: CASSSRGWGYTF. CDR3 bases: TGTGCCAGCAGTTCAAGGGGATGGGGCTACACCTTC.

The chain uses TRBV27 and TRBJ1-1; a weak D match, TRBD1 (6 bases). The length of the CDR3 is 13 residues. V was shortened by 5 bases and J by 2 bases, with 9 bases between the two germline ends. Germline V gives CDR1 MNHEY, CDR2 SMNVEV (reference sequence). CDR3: CASSNRVNTEAFF. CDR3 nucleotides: TGTGCCAGCAGTAACAGGGTAAACACTGAAGCTTTCTTT.

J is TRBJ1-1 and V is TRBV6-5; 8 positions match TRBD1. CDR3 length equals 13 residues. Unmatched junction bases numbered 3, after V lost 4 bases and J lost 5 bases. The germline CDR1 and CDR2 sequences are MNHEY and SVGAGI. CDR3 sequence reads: CASSWDRRTEAFF. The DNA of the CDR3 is TGTGCCAGCAGTTGGGACAGGCGGACTGAAGCTTTCTTT.